This T cell receptor (beta chain) was identified during a study of shared clonotypes between healthy human individuals. Study-wide findings and caveats: Clonotypes shared by all four donors outscored non-shared clonotypes in generation probability.

CD45RO negativity and positive selection for CCR7 defined naive CD8 cells, a population that excluded terminally differentiated effector memory CD45RA+ cells. The table came from immunoSEQ multiplex PCR; TCRdb's copy has only in-frame clones and leaves some out. The sample has about 870,000 clones, 80% to 95% seen once. As concerns this clone: Its antigen is currently unknown.

This CDR3 comprises 16 residues. V trimming: 5 bases; J trimming: 2 bases; junction bases outside the gene matches: 8. Germline V gives CDR1 SGHAT, CDR2 FQNNGV. Specimen: naive CD8+ T cells sorted from blood. This sequence joins TRBV11-2 and TRBJ2-1; 8 bases match TRBD1. This receptor was taken from a man aged 25-40 years in good health. The CDR3 spells CASSPRTGRPYNEQFF. CDR3 in DNA: TGTGCCAGCAGCCCAAGGACAGGGAGGCCCTACAATGAGCAGTTCTTC.